This T cell receptor beta chain was obtained from a study of blood T cell repertoires in COVID-19. Study overall: From the United States, Italy and Spain came samples of acute and convalescent COVID-19.

Germline loops: CDR1 MNHEY, CDR2 SVGAGI. The J segment lost 8 bases and the V segment lost 3 bases, leaving 7 bases of the junction unmatched. The CDR3 loop spans 14 amino acids. Authors' processing steps: Reference gene primer amplification gave estimated nucleated cell counts. The repertoire was sequenced with immunoSEQ multiplex PCR; TCRdb's copy has only in-frame clones and lacks some. That table gives V, J and clone size, and the DNA gave D and trimming. This repertoire shows about 320,000 clones, around 80% found once; its top ten account for 0.95% to 1.5%. This sequence was found in a woman between 50 and 59 years old with acute or convalescent COVID-19. The sample comprised peripheral blood. V is TRBV6-5 and J is TRBJ2-3; 8 nucleotides agree with TRBD2. This chain's CDR3 is CASSYSGASSTQYF. The CDR3 bases are TGTGCCAGCAGTTATAGCGGGGCCTCTAGTACGCAGTATTTT.